The 9 T cell receptor beta chains given below trace back to one sample, sequenced in a study of T-cell memory formation after mild COVID-19. TCRdb re-derived calls from the 5' RACE reads in MiXCR, one entry per CDR3 protein. The sample holds around 130,000 distinct CDR3 sequences, more than 13% seen once. The sample consisted of PBMCs or a T cell subset sorted from them (not recorded which). The receptors originated from an adult woman who had mild COVID-19 (a few samples of this study predate the infection). Cell type and time point are not known.

This clonotype was counted a few times. The chain recombines TRBV5-6 with TRBJ1-1; 7 bases agree with TRBD1. The germline V gene has CDR1 SGHDT and CDR2 YYEEEE. The V and J ends lost 2 bases and 6 bases, in that order; junction bases with no gene match: 7. CDR3 length equals 14 residues. The CDR3 region has the DNA TGTGCCAGCAGCTTTGACAGGGTAGGTCCTGAAGCTTTCTTT. As protein: CASSFDRVGPEAFF.

This clonotype showed up just a few times. J is TRBJ2-2 and V is TRBV19; the match to TRBD2 covers 9 bases. V was clipped by 8 bases and J by 4 bases; unmatched bases: 11. The CDR3 sequence is 16 residues long. The germline gives CDR1 LNHDA, CDR2 SQIVND (reference sequence). In DNA form, the CDR3 reads TGTGCCAGTGAGATATTAGCGGGGGACCCCACCGGGGAGCTGTTTTTT. Translating it yields CASEILAGDPTGELFF.

This clonotype was counted a few times. This rearrangement joins TRBV29-1 to TRBJ2-3, with 8 bases identical to TRBD2. The V and J ends lost 4 bases and 3 bases, in that order; junction bases with no gene match: 6. The CDR3 runs to 14 residues. Per germline, CDR1 SQVTM and CDR2 ANQGSEA. CDR3 DNA: TGCAGCGTTGTTAAGCGGGGGAAGACAGATACGCAGTATTTT. It codes for CSVVKRGKTDTQYF.

The chain joins TRBV19 to TRBJ1-2; the D gene is possibly TRBD1 (6 bases). V was shortened by 2 bases and J by 3 bases, with 16 bases between the two germline ends. The CDR3 spans 16 residues. Per germline, CDR1 LNHDA and CDR2 SQIVND (reference sequence). This CDR3 is CASSITPLAGDYGYTF. For the CDR3, the DNA is TGTGCCAGTAGTATAACCCCCTTGGCAGGGGACTATGGCTACACCTTC.

The chain couples TRBV7-9 to TRBJ2-7; 7 bases line up with TRBD2. The CDR3 runs to 16 residues. Germline lookup yields CDR1 SEHNR and CDR2 FQNEAQ (reference sequence). Losses at the gene ends were 1 base for V and 4 bases for J; bases not matched to a gene: 10. CDR3 sequence reads: CASSLVSGLEAYEQYF. The CDR3 nucleotides are TGTGCCAGCAGCTTAGTCTCCGGACTAGAGGCTTACGAGCAGTACTTC.

This clonotype was seen many times. The V call is TRBV29-1, the J call TRBJ2-1, with 7 bases matching TRBD2. This CDR3 is 15 amino acids long. Germline trimming cut 6 bases from V and 0 bases from J; bases unmatched to any gene: 8. In germline, CDR1 is SQVTM, CDR2 ANQGSEA. The CDR3 DNA reads as TGCAGCGTCTCCAGGGACTACACCTCCTACAATGAGCAGTTCTTC. Its translation is CSVSRDYTSYNEQFF.

This clonotype has more than one count but fewer than ten. The genes are TRBV12-3 or TRBV12-4 and TRBJ2-4, with TRBD2 identical over 10 bases. V lost 8 bases, J lost 6 bases, and 19 bases stayed unmatched. The length of the CDR3 is 18 residues. CDR3 sequence reads: CASRPESQREGRGNIQYF. In nucleotides, the CDR3 is TGTGCCAGCCGCCCCGAATCCCAGCGGGAGGGCCGGGGAAACATTCAGTACTTC.

This chain links TRBV5-1 with TRBJ2-7; D tentatively fits TRBD1 or TRBD2 (5 bases each). CDR1 is SGHRS, CDR2 YFSETQ, per germline. V gave up 1 base and J gave up 2 bases, with 16 bases separating them. The length of the CDR3 is 16 residues. The CDR3 bases are TGCGCCAGCAGCTTGAGTTTCGGGACGGATACCTACGAGCAGTACTTC. Amino acid sequence: CASSLSFGTDTYEQYF.

J is TRBJ2-7 and V is TRBV7-9; D is unresolved. The V and J ends lost 1 base and 2 bases respectively, with 9 bases between them. The germline V gene has CDR1 SEHNR and CDR2 FQNEAQ (reference sequence). The CDR3 has 14 residues. CDR3 in DNA: TGTGCCAGCAGCTTAGACGGGCAAACCTACGAGCAGTACTTC. It is translated as CASSLDGQTYEQYF.